The T cell receptor (beta chain) described here comes from a study of T-cell memory formation after mild COVID-19 (dated by TCRdb to the early 2020s). Turning to the overall study: Most TCR sequence clusters were specific to one of the two donors. In a couple of donors, T-cell clones that expanded and contracted after mild COVID-19 were tracked by sequencing TCRalpha and TCRbeta repertoires over time. The cohort was made up of two young adult volunteers, one female and one male, who were previously healthy.

These reads were obtained on an Illumina NovaSeq 6000. TCRalpha and TCRbeta cDNA libraries were built by 5'RACE with constant-segment primers, adding sample barcodes and unique molecular identifiers. Trizol reagent was used to extract RNA from every sample. The libraries were amplified in two PCR steps, and the second step added a second sample barcode and Illumina TruSeq adapters. Libraries were sequenced on an Illumina NovaSeq with 2 x 150 bp paired-end reads. From the authors' description of their analysis: Demultiplexing of reads and collapsing into UMI-guided consensus sequences were performed with migec v1.2.7. Using mixcr v2.1.11, the UMI consensuses were aligned to TRA and TRB V and J templates and assembled into clonotypes. A clonotype was counted as expanded or contracted only if both edgeR and NoisET called the change significant, with noise models trained on biological replicates. edgeR calls used a false discovery rate-adjusted p below 0.01 and a log2 fold-change threshold of 1. As an exploratory analysis of dynamics, max-normalized trajectories of the 1000 most abundant clonotypes were examined by PCA with hierarchical clustering. Each responding clone was given a CD4 or CD8 phenotype based on the CD4+ and CD8+ repertoires, which had been sequenced separately. Starting from the raw public reads, TCRdb applied fastp trimming at Q25, assembled clones with MiXCR and retained in-frame beta chains. Every CDR3 protein is listed once, alongside the most common genes and DNA of its rows. TCRdb, rather than the study authors, made the V and J calls. This sample gives around 13,000 distinct CDR3 sequences in total; 12% of them show up just once. 40% to 60% of the sample belongs to the ten largest clones.

Ficoll-Paque density gradient centrifugation was the method used to isolate PBMCs. This clonotype was detected ten times or more. The specificity of this receptor is unknown. No base qualities exist here, and no much larger clone lies one base off it. The junction shows trimming of 10 bases on V and 2 bases on J, plus 11 bases between the germline ends. The CDR3 has 12 amino acids, counting the end cysteine and phenylalanine. Only the CDR3 portion is preserved as DNA: 36 bases, with reading frame beginning at the first base. Overall results and qualifications from the work: Whether the second-wave clones peaking on day 37 were SARS-CoV-2 specific was not confirmed. Balanced CD4/CD8 phenotypes were observed for clones contracting from day 15 to 85, whereas a bias towards CD4+ was observed for a second wave of clones expanding from day 15 to 37. Contracting CD4+ clones turned up mainly in the CM and EM memory subsets, whereas EMRA was where CD8+ clones were enriched. Some responding clones were found in pre-infection memory, which suggests that pre-existing cross-reactive memory T cells took part in the SARS-CoV-2 response. Only a couple of mild cases were covered by the study, and larger cohorts that include severe cases with pre-infection samples were considered necessary.

This sequence originates from an adult woman who had mild COVID-19 (a few samples of this study predate the infection). The sample titles of this study are shuffled in the database, so cell type and time point are left out; the donor was told from shared clones. Sequenced: PBMCs or a T cell subset sorted from them (not recorded which). The V and J segments used are TRBV12-3 or TRBV12-4 and TRBJ1-1, with TRBD1 perhaps the D gene, on 5 matching bases. The CDR3 region: CATLTANTEAFF. The bases read TGTGCCACCTTGACAGCAAACACTGAAGCTTTCTTT.